This T cell receptor beta chain was captured in a study of technical replicates of blood from several donors. V was shortened by 2 bases and J by 4 bases, with 11 bases between the two germline ends. The germline gives CDR1 SEHNR, CDR2 FQNEAQ (reference sequence). The CDR3 sequence is 14 residues long. TCRdb's table, derived via immunoSEQ multiplex PCR, lists solely in-frame clones and lacks some. The sample consists of approximately 80,000 clones, roughly 90% of them appearing once. This sequence joins TRBV7-9 and TRBJ2-5; the D is unclear. The receptor was isolated from a human donor in good health. Sequenced material: T cells isolated from PBMCs. The chain's CDR3 is CASSLMSPRETQYF. In DNA, the CDR3 is TGTGCCAGCAGCTTAATGAGCCCTCGAGAGACCCAGTACTTC.